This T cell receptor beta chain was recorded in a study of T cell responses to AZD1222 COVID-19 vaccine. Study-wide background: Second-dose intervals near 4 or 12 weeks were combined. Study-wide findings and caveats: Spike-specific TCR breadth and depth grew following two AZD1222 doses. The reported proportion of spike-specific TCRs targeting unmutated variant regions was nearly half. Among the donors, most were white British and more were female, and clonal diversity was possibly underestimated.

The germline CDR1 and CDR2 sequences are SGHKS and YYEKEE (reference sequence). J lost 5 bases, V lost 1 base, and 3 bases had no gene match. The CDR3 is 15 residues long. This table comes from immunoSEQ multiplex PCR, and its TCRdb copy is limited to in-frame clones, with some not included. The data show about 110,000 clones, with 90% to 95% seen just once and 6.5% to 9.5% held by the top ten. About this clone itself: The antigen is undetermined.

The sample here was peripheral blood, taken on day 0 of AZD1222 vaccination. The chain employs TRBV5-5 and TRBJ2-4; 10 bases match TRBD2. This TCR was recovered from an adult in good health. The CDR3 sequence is CASSLWLAGENIQYF. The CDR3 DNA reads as TGTGCCAGCAGCTTGTGGCTAGCGGGAGAAAACATTCAGTACTTC.